This T cell receptor (beta chain) appears in the sequencing data of a study of cytomegalovirus exposure and HLA in healthy donors (dated by TCRdb to about 2017). For the wider study: According to an earlier analysis of 550 to 750 of the donors, some 170 million T cells yielded 117 million unique TCR beta sequences and around 300 Gb of sequence data. About 320 gigabases of sequencing data and some 85 million unique TCR sequences were included in an early release covering several hundred HLA-typed donors. Of the 300 to 500 genotyped donors, approximately 81% were placed in the genetic ancestry cluster associated with self-reported Caucasian donors. The study aimed to test whether cataloging public T cell receptors could reveal signatures of past pathogen exposure. The study used immunosequencing to profile the T cell repertoires of 670 or so subjects and linked those repertoires to cytomegalovirus serostatus. Along with the roughly 670-subject first cohort, a separate validation cohort of over a hundred different subjects was used. The study combined high-throughput TCR immunosequencing, statistical association of individual TCRs with disease status, and machine learning to predict cytomegalovirus infection status. To study patterns of TCR occurrence, a later analysis re-analyzed previously published TCR beta repertoires from hundreds of donors and added high-resolution HLA genotyping. In the later analysis, no new phenotypic data were used to find candidate immune exposures; instead, reliance was placed on TCR beta sequences and their occurrence across donors. An earlier analysis of 587 of the donors applied high-throughput TCR beta sequencing to assess whether each TCR beta V gene segment acted as functional or pseudogenic. Donor age, sex, ethnicity and CMV serostatus were collected together with the repertoire data. Genome-wide SNP genotypes for about three fifths of the roughly 670 donors were used in a later genetic analysis, which treated that subset as a discovery cohort. Every repertoire in the discovery cohort had been generated on one and the same sequencing platform. Both class I and class II loci were covered by HLA typing, at four-digit resolution. Typing coverage varied by locus: roughly 629-640 donors for A, B, C, DRB1 and DQB1; roughly 560 for DQA1; more than 600 for DPA1; some 470 for DPB1. A handful of DR-DQ haplotypes were handled as single units for association and clustering because linkage in the cohort was strong. Among some 410 genotyped donors of the cohort, an average of about 240,000 unique TCR beta nucleotide sequences were sequenced per donor, around 20% of them non-productive.

Trimming removed 7 bases from V and 5 bases from J; the gene matches leave 5 bases unexplained. CDR1 and CDR2, per the germline V gene, are MDHEN and SYDVKM. The CDR3 runs 13 residues from the cysteine to the phenylalanine. Left in the record is the CDR3 DNA by itself, 39 bases read in frame from the first base. Libraries were built with the immunoSEQ multiplex PCR assay. For the multiplex PCR, a mixture combining 60 forward primers for TCR Vbeta segments and 13 reverse primers for TCR Jbeta segments was used. The CDR3 region of rearranged TCR beta genes was amplified from genomic DNA with a multiplex PCR assay. Amplified TCR beta libraries were sequenced as 87-base-pair reads on the Illumina HiSeq System. As for how the authors treated the data: Across the roughly 700 repertoires, a later analysis counted 80 million or so unique TCR beta chains, roughly 11 million of which were shared by at least two donors. To remove PCR and sequencing errors, raw reads were error-corrected and collapsed into unique sequences using a nearest-neighbor algorithm that merged closely related sequences. CDR3 sequences were aligned to IMGT reference sequences to assign V, D and J gene segments. For a sequence to be retained, a match of at least six nucleotides to both a V gene segment and a J gene segment was required. A rearrangement counted as productive if the CDR3 had no stop codons and remained in frame with V and J, and every other rearrangement counted as non-productive. CDR3 was defined according to IMGT convention as the region running from the second conserved V-encoded cysteine to the conserved J-encoded phenylalanine. In an earlier analysis of 587 of the donors, sequences lacking an unambiguous match to a single V gene segment were excluded. An earlier analysis of roughly 590 of the donors called V segments functional above 56.7% productive rearrangements and segregating when the between-donor standard deviation exceeded 5%. To diagnose cytomegalovirus status from the catalog of TCR beta chain sequences, a statistical classification framework was built. V and J gene assignment, in a later analysis, came from comparing TCR nucleotide sequences with IMGT/GENE-DB human TR gene sequences. Using the TCRdist pipeline, a later analysis assigned CDR3 sequences along with most-parsimonious VDJ recombination scenarios. In a later analysis, each TCR beta chain was defined by its CDR3 amino acid sequence together with its V-gene family, and reads lacking a unique V-gene family were excluded. A later analysis removed several hundred highly shared, low-generation-probability nucleotide sequences to deal with suspected cross-contamination and a sequencing artifact. In a later analysis, a clonal expansion index for each public chain was calculated from normalized within-repertoire ranks of inferred template counts. In a later analysis, generation probabilities were computed using a VDJ recombination model fitted to out-of-frame rearrangements, and the results were checked against IGoR. In a later analysis, hypergeometric tests were used to score TCR-TCR, TCR-HLA and TCR-CMV co-occurrence, with a repertoire-size bias correction applied to TCR pairs. False discovery rates were estimated in a later analysis by permuting HLA or CMV assignments 20 times. In a later analysis, co-occurring TCRs were grouped with DBSCAN, and TCRdist sequence similarity was added when clustering was performed within HLA-allele-positive subsets. For co-occurrence clustering, repertoires with fewer than 30,000 or more than 120,000 public chains were excluded, along with a handful of repertoires with anomalous nucleotide sharing. TCRdb provides this immuneACCESS table in a form limited to in-frame rearrangements. Some clones are lacking; in checked studies, under half of them reflect an unresolved V gene, and why the rest are absent is not known. V, J and clone size were drawn from that table, and D and trimming were deduced from the DNA. A total of about 150,000 clones appear in this sample, about 66% of them only once. The ten largest clones take up roughly 1.9% of the sample.

On the study overall, not on this receptor specifically: The sequencing pipeline was judged likely to have produced a cluster of highly shared sequence variants as a technical artifact. This cohort had only TCR beta chains sequenced, and the lack of alpha or paired-chain data limited which features could be detected. In a later analysis, several top co-occurrence clusters were reported to appear linked to parvovirus B19, influenza, CMV and Epstein-Barr virus. In a later analysis, TCR association rates were found to vary across HLA loci, with the most associated TCRs seen for DRB1 alleles and the fewest for HLA-C alleles. For the cohort, immune exposure information was limited to CMV serostatus. Because counts were too low, about 15 rarely observed V segments, including chromosome 9 orphons, were left out of the earlier analysis of roughly 600 of the donors. Because HLA typing was unavailable for some donors at each locus, only the typed subset was used in association tests. Most TCR sequences were observed very rarely across donors, whereas some public TCRs were present in many individuals. Correlated functional status among segregating V segments might reflect linkage disequilibrium, but an unknown experimental factor could not be ruled out. According to the authors, the approach could potentially be generalized to other disease states and immunological phenotypes. Roughly uniform sequencing depth across donors was assumed in presence/absence analyses, although this assumption may not hold. Three of the identified cytomegalovirus-associated TCR beta chains were confirmed in vitro to be specific for cytomegalovirus antigens. A later analysis found that most CMV-associated TCR beta chains appeared HLA-restricted, with HLA associations seemingly driven largely by CMV exposure. The classifier was reported to diagnose cytomegalovirus status with high specificity and sensitivity in both the original cohort and the validation cohort. Compared with equally common non-associated chains, HLA-associated TCR beta chains in a later analysis were more clonally expanded and had lower generation probabilities. Some IMGT-functional V segments, including TRBV6-2 and TRBV6-3, could not be told apart with the 87-base-pair reads, so those segments were excluded. A further reported finding was that TCR beta sequences accurately predicted the HLA-A and HLA-B alleles for most subjects in the first cohort. In a later analysis, 15,000 to 20,000 TCR beta sequences were associated with specific HLA alleles at a false discovery rate of 0.05. Compared with the roughly 700-donor mean, donors in an Asian-associated ancestry cluster had fewer N-insertions in productive TCRs, according to a later genetic analysis. V-gene and J-gene trimming of TCR beta chains was associated with a missense DCLRE1C variant in a later genetic analysis, and the association was replicated in an independent cohort. In an earlier analysis of about 600 of the donors, most TCR beta V segments appeared in productive rearrangements about 87% or about 30% of the time, broadly matching IMGT annotations. Assigning TCR associations to individual alleles was difficult when HLA alleles, especially DR and DQ, strongly co-occurred. The study listed 164 TCR beta chains as associated with cytomegalovirus.

The cohort comprised fewer than 700 healthy bone marrow donors. At the time of sampling, all cohort members were nominally healthy, though unrecorded immune exposures were likely present. The donor tested CMV seronegative and was one of the 352 seronegative cohort members. A peripheral blood sample was provided by each donor, and peripheral blood mononuclear cells were used for TCR beta sequencing. The Qiagen DNeasy Blood Extraction Kit was used to extract genomic DNA from the blood cell samples. Of note for this clone: The antigen it binds to is not known. No base quality information exists; no much larger clone differs at one position.

This TCR came from a male donor in good health and CMV-seronegative. Material for sequencing was PBMCs. The receptor chain draws on TRBV28 and TRBJ2-5; TRBD2 lines up with 9 middle nucleotides. The CDR3 corresponds to CASNLAGVETQYF. The sequenced DNA is TGTGCCAGCAACTTAGCGGGGGTGGAGACCCAGTACTTC. Extended through the reference TRBV28 and TRBJ2-5 proteins, this CDR3 yields the full variable domain: DVKVTQSSRYLVKRTGEKVFLECVQDMDHENMFWYRQDPGLGLRLIYFSYDVKMKEKGDIPEGYSVSREKKERFSLILESASTNQTSMYLCASNLAGVETQYFGPGTRLLVL.